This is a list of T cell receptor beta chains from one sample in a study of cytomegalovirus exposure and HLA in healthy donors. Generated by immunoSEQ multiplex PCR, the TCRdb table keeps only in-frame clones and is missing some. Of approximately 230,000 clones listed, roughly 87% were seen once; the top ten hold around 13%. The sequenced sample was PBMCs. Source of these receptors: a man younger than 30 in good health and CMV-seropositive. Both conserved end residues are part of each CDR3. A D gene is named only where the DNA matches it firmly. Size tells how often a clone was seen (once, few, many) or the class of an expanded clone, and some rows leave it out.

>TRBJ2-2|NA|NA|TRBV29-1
CSVAGTPNTGELFF
TGCAGCGTTGCTGGGACCCCGAACACCGGGGAGCTGTTTTTT
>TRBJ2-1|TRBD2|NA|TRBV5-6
CASSLPSGILYNEQFF
TGTGCCAGCAGCTTGCCTAGCGGGATCCTATACAATGAGCAGTTCTTC
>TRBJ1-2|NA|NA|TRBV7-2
CASSLTLYGYTF
TGTGCCAGCAGCTTAACTCTCTATGGCTACACCTTC
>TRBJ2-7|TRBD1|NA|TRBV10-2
CASSVVTGGAVHEQYF
TGCGCCAGCAGTGTTGTGACAGGGGGCGCAGTTCATGAGCAGTACTTC
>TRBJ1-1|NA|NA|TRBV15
CATSRDTLGNTEAFF
TGTGCCACCAGCAGAGATACCTTGGGGAACACTGAAGCTTTCTTT
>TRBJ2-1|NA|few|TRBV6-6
CASSYSGPGTEQFF
TGTGCCAGCAGTTACTCGGGACCTGGGACTGAGCAGTTCTTC
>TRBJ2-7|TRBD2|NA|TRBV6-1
CASSEARLAGGHEQYF
TGTGCCAGCAGTGAAGCGAGGCTAGCGGGAGGCCACGAGCAGTACTTC
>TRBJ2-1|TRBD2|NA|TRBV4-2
CASSLGSGIGWNEQFF
TGTGCCAGCAGCTTAGGTAGCGGGATTGGGTGGAATGAGCAGTTCTTC
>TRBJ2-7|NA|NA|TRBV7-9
CASSLRGSQASYEQYF
TGTGCCAGCAGCTTGAGAGGGAGCCAGGCCTCCTACGAGCAGTACTTC
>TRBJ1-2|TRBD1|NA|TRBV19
CASRNTDRGLRGYTF
TGTGCCAGTAGGAATACGGACAGGGGGCTTCGCGGCTACACCTTC
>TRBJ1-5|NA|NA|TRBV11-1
CASSLGPSNQPQHF
TGTGCCAGCAGCTTAGGTCCTAGCAATCAGCCCCAGCATTTT
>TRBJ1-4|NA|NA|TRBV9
CASSVTGTTNEKLFF
TGTGCCAGCAGCGTAACGGGCACCACCAATGAAAAACTGTTTTTT
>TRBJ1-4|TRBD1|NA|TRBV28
CATSQGRKLFF
TGTGCCACCTCACAGGGGCGAAAACTGTTTTTT
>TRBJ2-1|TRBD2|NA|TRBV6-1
CASEPGLEGGNEQFF
TGTGCCAGCGAGCCGGGACTAGAGGGAGGCAATGAGCAGTTCTTC
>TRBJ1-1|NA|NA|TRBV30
CAWSLSNTEAFF
TGTGCCTGGAGTTTATCGAACACTGAAGCTTTCTTT
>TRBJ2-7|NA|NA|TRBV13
CASRSGLSYEQYF
TGTGCCAGCAGATCGGGGCTCTCCTACGAGCAGTACTTC
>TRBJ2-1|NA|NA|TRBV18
CASSPSEDNEQFF
TGTGCCAGCTCACCATCAGAAGACAATGAGCAGTTCTTC
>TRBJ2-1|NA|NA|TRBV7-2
CASSPGTAYNEQFF
TGTGCCAGCAGCCCCGGGACGGCCTACAATGAGCAGTTCTTC
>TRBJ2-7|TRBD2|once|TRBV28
CASSELAGAAGEQYF
TGTGCCAGCAGTGAACTAGCGGGAGCCGCGGGCGAGCAGTACTTC
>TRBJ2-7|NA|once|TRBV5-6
CASSSGLNYEQYF
TGTGCCAGCAGCTCGGGACTGAATTACGAGCAGTACTTC
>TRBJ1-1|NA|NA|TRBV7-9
CASSLGGDGTEAFF
TGTGCCAGCAGCTTAGGAGGGGACGGCACTGAAGCTTTCTTT
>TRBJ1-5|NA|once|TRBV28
CASTSTPGPRGVSNQPQHF
TGTGCCAGCACCTCAACGCCGGGACCGCGGGGGGTGAGCAATCAGCCCCAGCATTTT
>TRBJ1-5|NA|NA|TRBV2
CASCSDSNQPQHF
TGTGCCAGCTGTTCAGATAGCAATCAGCCCCAGCATTTT